This T cell receptor (beta chain) was sequenced for a study of blood T cell repertoires in COVID-19 (TCRdb year 2020). About the investigation overall: Collaborator samples came from the United States, Italy and Spain and covered acute and convalescent phases of COVID-19. The dataset comprised deeply sampled blood TCRbeta repertoires from subjects exposed to, actively infected with, or recovered from COVID-19. The material from the prospective study consisted of cDNA or gDNA derived from T cells, B-cell-depleted T cells, or PBMCs. The samples were drawn from two sources: the first 160 participants of the ongoing ImmuneRACE study, and fewer than 1,500 subjects contributed by 6 global collaborators. Sample metadata almost always included a de-identified subject ID, COVID-19 status, age in years and sex. A freely available public database, intended as a resource for researchers studying the immune response to SARS-CoV-2, is where the repertoires were released. Where available, HLA class I and class II types were taken from metadata supplied by the sample provider and were not determined by assay-based typing. Points the paper makes about the study in general: Clinical and demographic metadata were provided uncurated, with the amount varying by source and participant.

According to the germline V gene, CDR1 reads SGHNT and CDR2 reads YENEEA. V loses 5 bases of germline sequence and J loses 0 bases, and the interval between the two ends is 16 bases. The CDR3 covers 16 residues, taking in both the cysteine and the phenylalanine. Kept here is only the CDR3 DNA, which spans 48 bases and is read in frame from base 1. The immunoSEQ Assay, a bias-controlled multiplex PCR, was used to amplify TCRbeta CDR3 regions from genomic DNA. Under the source paper's analysis protocol: The number of nucleated cells in each sample was estimated from the amplification of reference gene primers within the assay. Sequence reads were collapsed and filtered to measure the absolute abundance of every unique TCRbeta CDR3 rearrangement. For each sample, productive Simpson clonality was calculated as the square root of Simpson's diversity index over productive rearrangements. TCRdb retrieved this table from immuneACCESS and kept in-frame rearrangements only. Not all clones are present; in checked studies, unresolved V genes account for under half, and no reason is known for the remainder. V, J and clone size reflect that table, while D and trimming were determined from the DNA. The sample records fewer than 110,000 clones, roughly 82% of which are singletons. Around 11% of the sample goes to the ten largest clones.

Each collaborating institution followed its own protocols to collect whole blood in K2EDTA tubes. For TCRbeta analysis, collaborators shipped samples in one of three forms: frozen whole blood, isolated PBMCs, or DNA extracted from either of those sample types. About this clone: Its antigen is not yet known. The record has no base qualities; no much larger clone is one base away.

Sequencing used peripheral blood. The origin of this receptor is a human donor in a cohort sampled during active COVID-19. The V and J segments used are TRBV11-3 and TRBJ1-1; the D gene is perhaps TRBD1, from 5 matching bases. The DNA reads as follows: TGTGCCAGCAGCCCCGGTCGGGGGAGAATGAACACTGAAGCTTTCTTT. This codes for CASSPGRGRMNTEAFF.